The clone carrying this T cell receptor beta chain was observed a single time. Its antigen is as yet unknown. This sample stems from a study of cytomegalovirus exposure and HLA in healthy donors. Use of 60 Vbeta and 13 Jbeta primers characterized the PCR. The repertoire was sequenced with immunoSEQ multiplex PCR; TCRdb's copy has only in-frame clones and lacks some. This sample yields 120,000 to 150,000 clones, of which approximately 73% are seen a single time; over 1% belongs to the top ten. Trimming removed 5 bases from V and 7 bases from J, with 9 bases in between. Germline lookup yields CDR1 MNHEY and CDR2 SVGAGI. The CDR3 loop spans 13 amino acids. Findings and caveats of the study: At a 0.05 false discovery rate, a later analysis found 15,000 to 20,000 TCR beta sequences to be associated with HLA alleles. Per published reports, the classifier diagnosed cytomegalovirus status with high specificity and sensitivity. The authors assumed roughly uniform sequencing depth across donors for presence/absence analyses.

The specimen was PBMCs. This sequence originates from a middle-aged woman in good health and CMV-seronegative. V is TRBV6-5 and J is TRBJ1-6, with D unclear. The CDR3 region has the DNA TGTGCCAGCAGTGAAGAGAGAAATTCACCCCTCCACTTT. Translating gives CASSEERNSPLHF.